This T cell receptor (beta chain) was captured in a study of blood T cell repertoires in COVID-19. Study summary: Specimens from acute and convalescent COVID-19 originated in the United States, Italy and Spain. The analysed material was cDNA or gDNA that came from T cells, B-cell-depleted T cells, or PBMCs.

The V gene end was trimmed by 4 bases and the J gene end by 4 bases; junction bases not matched to a gene: 6. Germline V CDR1 and CDR2: LGHDT, YNNKEL (reference sequence). The CDR3 length is 16 residues. Per the original methods: Estimated nucleated cell counts came from reference gene primer amplification. Generated by immunoSEQ multiplex PCR, the TCRdb table keeps only in-frame clones and is missing some. The V and J calls and clone size were taken over from that table, and D and trimming were inferred from the DNA. The sample includes roughly 120,000 clones, about 85% of them seen just once. The material sequenced was peripheral blood. The chain links TRBV3-1 (or the pseudogene TRBV3-2) to TRBJ2-1, with 11 bases that match TRBD1. This receptor was taken from a human donor in a cohort sampled during active COVID-19. CDR3 sequence (DNA): TGTGCCAGCAGCCGAGGGACAGGGGGGAAGTACAATGAGCAGTTCTTC. It is translated as CASSRGTGGKYNEQFF.